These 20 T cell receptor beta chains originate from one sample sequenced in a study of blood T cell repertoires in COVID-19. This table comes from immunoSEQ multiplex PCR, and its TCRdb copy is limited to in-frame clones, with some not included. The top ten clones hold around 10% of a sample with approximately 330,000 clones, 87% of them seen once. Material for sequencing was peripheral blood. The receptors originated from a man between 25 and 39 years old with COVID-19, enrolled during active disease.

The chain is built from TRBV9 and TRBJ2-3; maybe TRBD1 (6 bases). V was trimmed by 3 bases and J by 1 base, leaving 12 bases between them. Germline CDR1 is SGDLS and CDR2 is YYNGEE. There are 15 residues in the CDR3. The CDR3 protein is CASSAQGRGTDTQYF. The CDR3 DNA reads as TGTGCCAGCAGCGCACAGGGTAGGGGCACAGATACGCAGTATTTT.

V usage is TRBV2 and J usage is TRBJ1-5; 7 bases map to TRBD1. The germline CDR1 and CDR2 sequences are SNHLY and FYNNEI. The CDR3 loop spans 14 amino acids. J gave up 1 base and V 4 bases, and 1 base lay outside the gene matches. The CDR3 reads CASSGQGSNQPQHF. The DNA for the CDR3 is TGTGCCAGCAGTGGACAGGGCAGCAATCAGCCCCAGCATTTT.

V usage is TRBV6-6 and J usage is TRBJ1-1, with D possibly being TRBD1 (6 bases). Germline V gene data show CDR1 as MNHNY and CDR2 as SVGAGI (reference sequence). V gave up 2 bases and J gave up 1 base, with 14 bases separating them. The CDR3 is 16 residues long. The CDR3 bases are TGTGCCAGCAGTTACGGGGGACACCTAGGGAACACTGAAGCTTTCTTT. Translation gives CASSYGGHLGNTEAFF.

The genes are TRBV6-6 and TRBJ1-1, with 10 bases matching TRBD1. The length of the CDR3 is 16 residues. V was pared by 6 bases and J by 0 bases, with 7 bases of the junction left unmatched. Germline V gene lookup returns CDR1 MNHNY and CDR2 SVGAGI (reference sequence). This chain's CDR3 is CASRLRQGAVNTEAFF. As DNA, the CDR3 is TGTGCCAGCAGACTACGACAGGGGGCAGTGAACACTGAAGCTTTCTTT.

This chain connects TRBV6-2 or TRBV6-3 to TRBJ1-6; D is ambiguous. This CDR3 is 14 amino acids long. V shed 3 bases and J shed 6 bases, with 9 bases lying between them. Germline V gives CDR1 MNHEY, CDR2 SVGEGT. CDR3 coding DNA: TGTGCCAGCAGTTATAGAGGGTTTAATTCACCCCTCCACTTT. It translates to CASSYRGFNSPLHF.

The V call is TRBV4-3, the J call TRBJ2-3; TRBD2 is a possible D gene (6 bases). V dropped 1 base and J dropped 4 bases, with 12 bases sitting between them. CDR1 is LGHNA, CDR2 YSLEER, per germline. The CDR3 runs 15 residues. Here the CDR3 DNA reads TGCGCCAGCAGCCAAGTGCCGGGAGCGGCAGATACGCAGTATTTT. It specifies CASSQVPGAADTQYF.

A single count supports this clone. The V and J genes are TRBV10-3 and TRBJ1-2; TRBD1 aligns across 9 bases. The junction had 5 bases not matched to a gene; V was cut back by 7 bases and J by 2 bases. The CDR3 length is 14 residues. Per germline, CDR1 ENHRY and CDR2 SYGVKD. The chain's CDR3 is CAITTGTGNYGYTF. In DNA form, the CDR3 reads TGTGCCATCACCACTGGGACAGGGAACTATGGCTACACCTTC.

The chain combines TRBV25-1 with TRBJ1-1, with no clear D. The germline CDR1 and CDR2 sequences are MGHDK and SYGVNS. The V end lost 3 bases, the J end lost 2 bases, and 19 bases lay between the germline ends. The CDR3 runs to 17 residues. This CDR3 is CASSDLEMAGDNTEAFF. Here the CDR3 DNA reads TGTGCCAGCAGTGACTTAGAAATGGCGGGTGATAACACTGAAGCTTTCTTT.

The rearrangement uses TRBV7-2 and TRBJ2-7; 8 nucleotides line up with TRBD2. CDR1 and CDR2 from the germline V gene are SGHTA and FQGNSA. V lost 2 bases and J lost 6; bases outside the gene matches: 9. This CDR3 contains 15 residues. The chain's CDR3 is CASSLFGAGGSEQYF. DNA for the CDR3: TGTGCCAGCAGCTTATTCGGCGCGGGAGGAAGCGAGCAGTACTTC.

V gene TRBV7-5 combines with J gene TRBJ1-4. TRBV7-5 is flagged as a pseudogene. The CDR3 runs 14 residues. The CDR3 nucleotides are TGTGCCAGAAGCCTCCCGGACGGGGGAGAAAAACTGTTTTTT. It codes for CARSLPDGGEKLFF.

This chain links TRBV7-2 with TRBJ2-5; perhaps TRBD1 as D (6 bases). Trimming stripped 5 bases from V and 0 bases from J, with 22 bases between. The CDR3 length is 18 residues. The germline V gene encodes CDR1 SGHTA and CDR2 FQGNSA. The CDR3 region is CASSGKSAGTTYQETQYF. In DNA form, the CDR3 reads TGTGCCAGCAGCGGAAAAAGCGCCGGGACAACGTACCAAGAGACCCAGTACTTC.

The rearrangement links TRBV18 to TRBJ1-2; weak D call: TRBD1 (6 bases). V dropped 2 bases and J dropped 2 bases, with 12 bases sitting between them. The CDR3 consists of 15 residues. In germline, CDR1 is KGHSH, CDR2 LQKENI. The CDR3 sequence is CASSPGQPLNYGYTF. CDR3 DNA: TGTGCCAGCTCACCAGGACAGCCGTTAAACTATGGCTACACCTTC.

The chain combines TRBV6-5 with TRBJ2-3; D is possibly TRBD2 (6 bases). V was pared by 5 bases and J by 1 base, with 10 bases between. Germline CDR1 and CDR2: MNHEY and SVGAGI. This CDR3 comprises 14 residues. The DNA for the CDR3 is TGTGCCAGCAGTCGGGACTTCCGCACAGATACGCAGTATTTT. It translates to CASSRDFRTDTQYF.

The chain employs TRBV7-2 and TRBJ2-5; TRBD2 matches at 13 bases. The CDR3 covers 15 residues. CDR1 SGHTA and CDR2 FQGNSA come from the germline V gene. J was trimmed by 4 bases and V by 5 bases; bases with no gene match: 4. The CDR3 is CASSAGLAGRETQYF. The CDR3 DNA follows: TGTGCCAGCAGCGCGGGACTAGCGGGGAGAGAGACCCAGTACTTC.

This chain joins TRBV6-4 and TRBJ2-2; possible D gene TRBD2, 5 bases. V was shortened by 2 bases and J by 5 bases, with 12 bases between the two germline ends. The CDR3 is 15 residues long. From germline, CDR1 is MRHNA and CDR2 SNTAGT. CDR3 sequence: CASSDLASSTGELFF. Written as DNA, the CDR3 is TGTGCCAGCAGTGACCTGGCTAGCAGTACCGGGGAGCTGTTTTTT.

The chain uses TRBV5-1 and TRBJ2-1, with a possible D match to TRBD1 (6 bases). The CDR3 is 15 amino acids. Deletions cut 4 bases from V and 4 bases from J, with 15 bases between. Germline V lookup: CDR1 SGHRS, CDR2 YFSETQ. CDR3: CASSPTTGAYNEQFF. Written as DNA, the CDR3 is TGCGCCAGCAGCCCGACGACAGGAGCTTACAATGAGCAGTTCTTC.

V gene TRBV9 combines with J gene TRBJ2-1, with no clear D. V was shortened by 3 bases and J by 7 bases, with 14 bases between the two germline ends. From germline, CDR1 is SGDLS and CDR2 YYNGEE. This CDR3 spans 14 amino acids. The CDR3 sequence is CASSDDWSQNEQFF. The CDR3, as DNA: TGTGCCAGCAGCGACGACTGGTCTCAGAATGAGCAGTTCTTC. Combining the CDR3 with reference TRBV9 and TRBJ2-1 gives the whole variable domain DSGVTQTPKHLITATGQRVTLRCSPRSGDLSVYWYQQSLDQGLQFLIQYYNGEERAKGNILERFSAQQFPDLHSELNLSSLELGDSALYFCASSDDWSQNEQFFGPGTRLTVL.

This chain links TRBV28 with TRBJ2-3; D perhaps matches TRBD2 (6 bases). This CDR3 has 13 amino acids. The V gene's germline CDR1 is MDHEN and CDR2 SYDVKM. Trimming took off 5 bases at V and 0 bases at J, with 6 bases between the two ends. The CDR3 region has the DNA TGTGCCAGCAGTGGGACTAGCACAGATACGCAGTATTTT. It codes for CASSGTSTDTQYF.

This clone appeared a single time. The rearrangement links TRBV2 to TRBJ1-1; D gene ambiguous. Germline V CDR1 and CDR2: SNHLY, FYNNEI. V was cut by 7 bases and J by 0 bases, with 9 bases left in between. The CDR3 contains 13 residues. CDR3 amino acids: CASTSYMNTEAFF. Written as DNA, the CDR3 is TGTGCCAGCACCAGTTACATGAACACTGAAGCTTTCTTT. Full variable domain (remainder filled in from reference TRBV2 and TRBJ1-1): EPEVTQTPSHQVTQMGQEVILRCVPISNHLYFYWYRQILGQKVEFLVSFYNNEISEKSEIFDDQFSVERPDGSNFTLKIRSTKLEDSAMYFCASTSYMNTEAFFGQGTRLTVV.

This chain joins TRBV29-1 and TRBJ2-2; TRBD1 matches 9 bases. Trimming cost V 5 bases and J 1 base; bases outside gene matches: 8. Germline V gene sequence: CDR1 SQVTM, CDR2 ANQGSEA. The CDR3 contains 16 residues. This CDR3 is CSVSSPGQGNTGELFF. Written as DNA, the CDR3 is TGCAGCGTTTCCTCTCCGGGACAGGGGAACACCGGGGAGCTGTTTTTT.